The source of this TCR beta chain is a study of blood T cells in healthy people across ages. The CDR3 sequence is 12 residues long. From germline, CDR1 is SGDLS and CDR2 YYNGEE. Deletions cut 8 bases from V and 6 bases from J, with 9 bases between. Peripheral blood samples of 9 to 10 milliliters were drawn from each donor. Isolation of PBMCs gave at least 6 million cells per sample. Overall study findings and caveats: As naive T cell percentage varied, TCR beta diversity correlated strongly with it. The lack of PBMC sorting stopped any conclusive naive versus antigen-experienced comparison.

This clonotype was detected many times. What it recognizes is unknown. Then a second PCR, running about 7 to 11 cycles, was carried out with a sample-barcoded 5' primer and a J-beta primer mix. TCRdb ran MiXCR on the 5' RACE reads and lists one entry per CDR3 protein. The sample records 600,000 to 800,000 distinct CDR3 sequences, over 40% being singletons. The sequence came from a woman older than 75 in good health. Specimen: blood. The chain couples TRBV9 to TRBJ1-6, with D possibly being TRBD1 (6 bases). For the CDR3, the DNA is TGTGCCAGTGGACAGCCTAATTCACCCCTCCACTTT. Its translation: CASGQPNSPLHF.